Given below is one TCR beta chain in context. What antigen it recognizes has not been identified. Base-call qualities are not available, and no considerably larger clone is one nucleotide away. The record originates from a study of blood T cell repertoires in COVID-19 (dated by TCRdb to the early 2020s). Broadly, across the study: The collaborator samples originated in the United States, Italy and Spain and spanned the acute and convalescent phases of COVID-19. The samples were drawn from two sources: the first 160 participants of the ongoing ImmuneRACE study, and 1,000 to 1,500 subjects contributed by 6 global collaborators. Where available, HLA class I and class II types were taken from metadata supplied by the sample provider and were not determined by assay-based typing. The prospective study material was composed of cDNA or gDNA derived from T cells, B-cell-depleted T cells, or PBMCs. The dataset comprised deeply sampled blood TCRbeta repertoires from subjects exposed to, actively infected with, or recovered from COVID-19. The repertoires were made available in a free public database intended to serve as a resource for research on the immune response to SARS-CoV-2. The sample metadata nearly always contained a de-identified subject ID, COVID-19 status, age in years and sex.

Overall study outcomes, separate from this receptor: The quantity of clinical and demographic metadata differed by source and by participant and was supplied without curation.

At one collaborating source in Seattle, patients were enrolled during active infection and were followed longitudinally through the course of disease. Collaborating institutions collected whole blood in K2EDTA tubes following their own protocols. For TCRbeta analysis, collaborator samples were shipped as frozen whole blood, as isolated PBMCs, or as DNA extracted from either sample type. TCRbeta CDR3 regions were amplified from genomic DNA by means of the immunoSEQ Assay, a bias-controlled multiplex PCR. On the study's bioinformatics: Nucleated cell counts per sample were estimated from amplification of reference gene primers within the assay. To quantify the absolute abundance of each unique TCRbeta CDR3 rearrangement, sequence reads were collapsed and filtered. Productive Simpson clonality was computed per sample as the square root of Simpson's diversity index over productive rearrangements. TCRdb mirrors the immuneACCESS table, restricted to in-frame sequences. Some clones are absent from its copies; in checked studies, under half trace to an unresolved V gene, and the reason for the others is unknown. V and J calls and clone size follow that table, whereas D and trimming were derived from the DNA. The sample has hundreds of thousands of clones on record, 75% to 85% of them singletons. The ten largest account for about 1.3% of the sample.

The germline V gene (reference sequence) supplies CDR1 LGHDT and CDR2 YNNKEL. The junction shows trimming of 4 bases on V and 6 bases on J, plus 6 bases between the germline ends. Measured from the cysteine to the phenylalanine, the CDR3 is 12 residues long. The DNA shown is the 36-base CDR3, in frame from base 1. The receptor was isolated from a woman between 25 and 40 years old with COVID-19, enrolled during active disease. The rearrangement combines TRBV3-1 (or the pseudogene TRBV3-2) with TRBJ2-2, and the D gene may be TRBD1, 5 bases matching. Sequencing was done on a sample of peripheral blood. In nucleotides, the sequence is TGTGCCAGCAGCCGGGGCCCCGGGGAGCTGTTTTTT. Its protein product is CASSRGPGELFF.